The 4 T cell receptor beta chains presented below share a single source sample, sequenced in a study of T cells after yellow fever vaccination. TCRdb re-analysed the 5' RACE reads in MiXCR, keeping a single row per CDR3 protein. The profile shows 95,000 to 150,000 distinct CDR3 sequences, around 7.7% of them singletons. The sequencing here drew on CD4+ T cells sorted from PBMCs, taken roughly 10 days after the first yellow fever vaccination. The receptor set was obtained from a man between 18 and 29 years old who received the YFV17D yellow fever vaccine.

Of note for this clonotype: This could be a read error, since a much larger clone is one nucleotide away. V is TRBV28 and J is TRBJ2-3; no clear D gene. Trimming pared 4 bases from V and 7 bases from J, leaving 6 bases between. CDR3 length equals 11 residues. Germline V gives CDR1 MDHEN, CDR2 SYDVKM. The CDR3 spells CASSWAYTQYF. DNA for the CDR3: TGTGCCAGCAGTTGGGCGTATACGCAGTATTTT.

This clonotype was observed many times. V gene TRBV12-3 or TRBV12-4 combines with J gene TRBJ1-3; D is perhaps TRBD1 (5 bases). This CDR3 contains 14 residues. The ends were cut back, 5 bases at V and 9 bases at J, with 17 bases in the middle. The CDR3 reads CASSPGTGFFTIYF. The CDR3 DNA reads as TGTGCCAGCAGTCCCGGGACCGGGTTTTTCACCATATATTTT.

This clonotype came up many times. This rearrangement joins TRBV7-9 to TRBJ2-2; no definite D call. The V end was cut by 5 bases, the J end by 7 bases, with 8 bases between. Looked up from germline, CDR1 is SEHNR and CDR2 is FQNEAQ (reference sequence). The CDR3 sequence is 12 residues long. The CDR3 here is CASSLVRGELFF. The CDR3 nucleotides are TGTGCCAGCAGCCTCGTCCGCGGGGAGCTGTTTTTT.

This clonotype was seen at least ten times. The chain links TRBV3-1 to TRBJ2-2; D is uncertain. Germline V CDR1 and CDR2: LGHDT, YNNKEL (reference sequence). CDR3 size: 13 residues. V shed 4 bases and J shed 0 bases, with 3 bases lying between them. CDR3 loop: CASSRSNTGELFF. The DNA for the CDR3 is TGTGCCAGCAGCCGTTCGAACACCGGGGAGCTGTTTTTT. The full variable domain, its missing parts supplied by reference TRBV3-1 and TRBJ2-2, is DTAVSQTPKYLVTQMGNDKSIKCEQNLGHDTMYWYKQDSKKFLKIMFSYNNKELIINETVPNRFSPKSPDKAHLNLHINSLELGDSAVYFCASSRSNTGELFFGEGSRLTVL.